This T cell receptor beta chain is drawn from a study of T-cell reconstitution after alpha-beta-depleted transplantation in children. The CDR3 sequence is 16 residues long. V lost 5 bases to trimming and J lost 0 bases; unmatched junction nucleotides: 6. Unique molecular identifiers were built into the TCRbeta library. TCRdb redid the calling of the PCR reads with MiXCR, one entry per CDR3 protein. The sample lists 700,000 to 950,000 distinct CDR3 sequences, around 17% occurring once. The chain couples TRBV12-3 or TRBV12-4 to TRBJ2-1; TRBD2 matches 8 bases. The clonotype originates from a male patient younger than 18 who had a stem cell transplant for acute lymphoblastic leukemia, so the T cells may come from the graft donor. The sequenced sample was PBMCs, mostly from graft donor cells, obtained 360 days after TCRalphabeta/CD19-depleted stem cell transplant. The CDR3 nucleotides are TGTGCCAGCAGTATGCTAGCGGGTAGCTCCTACAATGAGCAGTTCTTC. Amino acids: CASSMLAGSSYNEQFF.